One and the same sample provided the 21 T cell receptor beta chains below, sequenced in a study of tumor-infiltrating lymphocytes in primary liver carcinoma. Unsorted whole blood yielded blood RNA, and germline DNA was extracted as well. Researchers generated TCR beta cDNA from about 460 ng of total RNA, relying on a constant-region primer. Three-round nested multiplex PCR performed with slightly modified ARM-PCR produced the TCR beta libraries. The first two PCR rounds used TRBV1-TRBV30 primers with a Cbeta primer, roughly 10 cycles each. MiXCR was run by TCRdb on the multiplex PCR reads, yielding one entry per CDR3 protein. The sample has approximately 330,000 distinct CDR3 sequences, about 65% seen once. Sequencing used peripheral blood. Source of these receptors: a man aged 40-49 years with primary liver carcinoma and hepatitis B virus infection.

The chain combines TRBV12-3 or TRBV12-4 with TRBJ2-1; 9 bases match TRBD1. The CDR3 has 15 amino acids. Losses at the gene ends were 4 bases for V and 10 bases for J; bases not matched to a gene: 11. The DNA of the CDR3 is TGTGCCAGCAGTTCGGGACAGGGAAGAATCAGCGAGCAGTTCTTC. This codes for CASSSGQGRISEQFF.

A word on this clonotype: An end of the junction differs from the germline gene, which may be a read error. V usage is TRBV11-2 and J usage is TRBJ2-7; 7 bases map to TRBD1. Germline assignment: CDR1 SGHAT and CDR2 FQNNGV. This CDR3 has 18 residues. The CDR3 DNA sequence: TGTGCCCGCAGCTTTGTTGCGTTACGGGACAGTTACTCCTACGAGCAGTACTTC. Amino acids: CARSFVALRDSYSYEQYF.

For this clonotype: A read error may be the cause here, since a much bigger clone is one base away. The rearrangement joins TRBV6-1 to TRBJ2-1, with 9 nucleotides matching TRBD1. CDR1 is MNHNS, CDR2 SASEGT, per germline. The CDR3 has 14 amino acids. CDR3 protein: CASTPGTGSYEEFF. For the CDR3, the DNA is TGTGCCAGCACTCCCGGGACAGGGTCCTATGAGGAGTTCTTC.

With respect to this clonotype: A junction boundary mismatches the germline segment, possibly from a read error. The chain uses TRBV7-2 and TRBJ2-2, with TRBD2 matching 8 bases. In germline, CDR1 is SGHTA, CDR2 FQGNSA. The CDR3 loop spans 15 amino acids. Here the CDR3 reads CASSFMTSVTGELFF. CDR3 in DNA: TGTGCTAGCAGCTTTATGACTAGCGTCACCGGGGAGCTGTTTTTT.

Note on this clonotype: Possible read error: a much larger clone is one base away. The chain carries TRBV6-1 and TRBJ2-7; 7 bases fit TRBD2. CDR1 is MNHNS, CDR2 SASEGT, per germline. This CDR3 is 14 amino acids long. CDR3 sequence reads: CVSRVLAASYEQYF. The CDR3 bases are TGTGTCAGCAGGGTGCTAGCGGCCTCCTACGAGCAGTACTTC.

In regard to this clonotype: A much larger clone lies one base from this, so it may be a read error. The V gene is TRBV6-2 or TRBV6-3, the J gene TRBJ2-3; 7 bases map to TRBD1. With V trimmed by 7 bases and J by 0 bases, 7 bases remained unmatched. The CDR3 is made up of 15 amino acids. The germline V gene encodes CDR1 MNHEY and CDR2 SVGEGT. CDR3 nucleotide sequence: TGTGCCAGCACTTGGGACAGCGGTAGCACAGATACGCAGTATTTT. Translated, it gives CASTWDSGSTDTQYF.

About this clonotype: Just one base apart from a much larger clone, this may be a read error. The CDR3 DNA sequence: TGTGCCAGCAGTTACTCGAACTGGAGCGGGAGATCGAACACCGGGGATCTGTTTTTT. This translates into CASSYSNWSGRSNTGDLFF. The J gene is TRBJ2-2, the V gene TRBV6-6; 8 nucleotides match TRBD2. This CDR3 contains 19 residues. Looked up from germline, CDR1 is MNHNY and CDR2 is SVGAGI (reference sequence).

As to this clonotype: It may be a read error: a sequence one base away is much more abundant. The V and J genes are TRBV12-3 or TRBV12-4 and TRBJ2-3; 10 bases map to TRBD2. The CDR3 extends over 15 amino acids. CDR3: CASSWTSGFTETQYF. As DNA, the CDR3 is TGTGCCAGCAGTTGGACTAGCGGATTCACAGAGACGCAGTATTTT.

V gene TRBV7-9 combines with J gene TRBJ2-5; the D is unclear. The CDR3 totals 14 residues. V gave up 5 bases and J gave up 4 bases, with 14 bases separating them. Germline lookup yields CDR1 SEHNR and CDR2 FQNEAQ (reference sequence). This CDR3 is CASSRAHFRETQYF. In DNA, the CDR3 is TGTGCCAGCAGCCGCGCGCACTTCAGAGAGACCCAGTACTTC.

With respect to this clonotype: Compared with germline, one end of the junction differs, possibly owing to a read error. The V gene is TRBV11-3, the J gene TRBJ2-1; D is unclear. Germline V gene sequence: CDR1 SGHNT, CDR2 YENEEA. The CDR3 spans 14 residues. CDR3 loop: CGSSLDLWAGEQFF. DNA of the CDR3: TGTGGCAGCAGCTTAGACCTGTGGGCTGGTGAGCAGTTCTTC.

The V call is TRBV11-2, the J call TRBJ2-1; 8 bases agree with TRBD2. The CDR3 runs to 14 residues. CDR1 SGHAT and CDR2 FQNNGV come from the germline V gene. With 5 bases clipped from V and 7 bases from J, the junction kept 7 bases outside the gene matches. This CDR3 is CASSHRGGWNEQFF. The CDR3, as DNA: TGTGCCAGCAGCCACCGGGGGGGTTGGAATGAGCAGTTCTTC.

This clonotype was seen ten or more times. The chain joins TRBV11-2 to TRBJ2-3; 8 bases match TRBD1. V lost 4 bases to trimming and J lost 2 bases; unmatched junction nucleotides: 8. The CDR3 is 16 amino acids. Germline CDR1 reads SGHAT; CDR2 reads FQNNGV. The chain's CDR3 is CASSSQGAVYTDTQYF. The DNA for the CDR3 is TGTGCCAGCAGCTCTCAGGGGGCGGTATACACAGATACGCAGTATTTT.

This clonotype was detected only a few times. The chain recombines TRBV4-2 with TRBJ1-2; D gene unclear. V was shortened by 0 bases and J by 1 base, with 9 bases between the two germline ends. CDR3 length equals 15 residues. CDR1 and CDR2 from the germline V gene are LGHNA and YNFKEQ. CDR3 loop: CASSQDNAVNYGYTF. The CDR3 DNA is TGTGCCAGCAGCCAAGATAATGCCGTTAACTATGGCTACACCTTC.

The J gene is TRBJ2-7, the V gene TRBV4-1; D gene ambiguous. The germline gives CDR1 MGHRA, CDR2 YSYEKL. This CDR3 comprises 15 residues. Between the trimmed V and J ends, which lost 4 bases and 4 bases, there was a span of 17 bases. The CDR3, as DNA: TGCGCCAGCAGCCCCAGAACGGAGTGGCCATACGAGCAGTACTTC. Its protein product is CASSPRTEWPYEQYF.

In its sample, this clonotype was seen many times. The chain joins TRBV6-2 or TRBV6-3 to TRBJ2-1; 12 bases line up with TRBD2. V shed 7 bases, J shed 0 bases, and the junction held 7 bases outside the gene matches. The germline V gene has CDR1 MNHEY and CDR2 SVGEGT. This CDR3 has 17 residues. DNA for the CDR3: TGTGCCAGCACCAAACTAGCGGGAGGACCCTCCTACAATGAGCAGTTCTTC. Amino acid sequence: CASTKLAGGPSYNEQFF.

Comments on this clonotype: Germline and junction disagree at one end, which may indicate a read error. The rearrangement uses TRBV11-2 and TRBJ2-2, with TRBD2 as a possible D gene (6 bases). The germline V gene encodes CDR1 SGHAT and CDR2 FQNNGV. The CDR3 contains 15 residues. The CDR3 sequence is CTSITGGRNTGELFF. Here the CDR3 DNA reads TGTACCAGCATCACCGGTGGGAGGAATACCGGGGAGCTGTTTTTT.

The V and J genes are TRBV4-1 and TRBJ1-2, with D perhaps TRBD1 (5 bases). Per germline, CDR1 MGHRA and CDR2 YSYEKL. The CDR3 extends over 16 amino acids. V shed 0 bases and J shed 4 bases, with 15 bases lying between them. DNA for the CDR3: TGCGCCAGCAGCCAAGATCAGGGACTAGGGCCCTATGGCTACACCTTC. Its protein is CASSQDQGLGPYGYTF.

Regarding this clonotype: This is likely a read error, given that the CDR3 carries no conserved phenylalanine or tryptophan at its end. V is TRBV6-2 or TRBV6-3 and J is TRBJ2-4; D not resolved. Per the germline V gene, CDR1 is MNHEY and CDR2 is SVGEGT. CDR3 length: 16 amino acids. The CDR3 spells CASSYSSAHAKNTQYY. As DNA, the CDR3 is TGTGCCAGCAGTTACTCCTCGGCCCACGCCAAAAACACTCAGTACTAC.

In this sample, this clonotype turned up a few times. V and J are TRBV6-5 and TRBJ2-7; D is possibly TRBD1 (5 bases). V was trimmed by 0 bases and J by 7 bases, leaving 10 bases between them. The CDR3 sequence is 13 residues long. Germline CDR1 MNHEY, CDR2 SVGAGI. This chain's CDR3 is CASSYSPDSEQYF. Here the CDR3 DNA reads TGTGCCAGCAGTTACTCGCCCGACAGTGAGCAGTACTTC.

This clonotype was observed once. A much larger clone lies one base from this, so it may be a read error. The J gene is TRBJ1-4, the V gene TRBV12-3 or TRBV12-4, with 7 bases that match TRBD1. V lost 7 bases and J lost 5; bases outside the gene matches: 10. The CDR3 runs 15 residues. In nucleotides, the CDR3 is TGTGCCAGCAAAAGAATGGGACAGAGGAATGAAAAACTGTTTTTT. This codes for CASKRMGQRNEKLFF.

In regard to this clonotype: Germline is not matched at one junction end, which may reflect a read error. This chain uses TRBV11-2 with TRBJ2-1; 11 nucleotides line up with TRBD2. The CDR3 is 17 residues long. The germline V gene encodes CDR1 SGHAT and CDR2 FQNNGV. DNA for the CDR3: TGTGCCTGCAGCAGAGGGACTAGCGGTAGCTCCTACAATGAGCAGTTCTTC. This translates into CACSRGTSGSSYNEQFF.